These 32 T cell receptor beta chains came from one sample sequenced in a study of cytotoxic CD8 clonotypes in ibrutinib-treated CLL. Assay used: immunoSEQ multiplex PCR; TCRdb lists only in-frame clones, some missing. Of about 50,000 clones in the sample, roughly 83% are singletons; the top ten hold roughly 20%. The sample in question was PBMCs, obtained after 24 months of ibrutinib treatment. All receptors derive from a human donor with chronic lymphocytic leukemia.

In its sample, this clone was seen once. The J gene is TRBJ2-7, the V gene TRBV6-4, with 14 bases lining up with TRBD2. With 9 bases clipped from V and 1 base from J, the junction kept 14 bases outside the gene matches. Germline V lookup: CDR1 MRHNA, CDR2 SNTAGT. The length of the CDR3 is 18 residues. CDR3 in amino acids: CARSILGGTSGSSYEQYF. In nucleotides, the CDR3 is TGTGCCAGAAGTATCCTTGGGGGGACTAGCGGGAGTTCCTACGAGCAGTACTTC.

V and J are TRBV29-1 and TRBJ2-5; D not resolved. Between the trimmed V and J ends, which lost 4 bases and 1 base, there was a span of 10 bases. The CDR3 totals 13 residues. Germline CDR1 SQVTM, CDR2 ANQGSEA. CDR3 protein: CSVAQPAQETQYF. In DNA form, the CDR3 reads TGCAGCGTTGCTCAGCCGGCCCAAGAGACCCAGTACTTC.

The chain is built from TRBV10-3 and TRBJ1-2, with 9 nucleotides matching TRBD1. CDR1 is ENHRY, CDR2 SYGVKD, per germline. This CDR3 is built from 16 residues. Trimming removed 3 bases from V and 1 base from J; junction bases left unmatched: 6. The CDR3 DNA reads TGTGCCATCAGTGATCGGGACAGGGCTCTTAACTATGGCTACACCTTC. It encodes CAISDRDRALNYGYTF.

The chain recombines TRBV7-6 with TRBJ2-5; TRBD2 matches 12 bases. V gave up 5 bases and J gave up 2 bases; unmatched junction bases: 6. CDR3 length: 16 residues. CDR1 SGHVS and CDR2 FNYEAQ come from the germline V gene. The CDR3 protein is CASSKHGLAGQETQYF. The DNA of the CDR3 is TGTGCCAGCAGCAAACATGGACTAGCGGGGCAAGAGACCCAGTACTTC.

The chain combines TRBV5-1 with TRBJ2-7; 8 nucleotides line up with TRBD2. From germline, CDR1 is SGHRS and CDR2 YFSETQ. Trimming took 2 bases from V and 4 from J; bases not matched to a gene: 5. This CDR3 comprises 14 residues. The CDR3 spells CASSFLSGEYEQYF. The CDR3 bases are TGCGCCAGCAGCTTCCTTAGCGGGGAATACGAGCAGTACTTC.

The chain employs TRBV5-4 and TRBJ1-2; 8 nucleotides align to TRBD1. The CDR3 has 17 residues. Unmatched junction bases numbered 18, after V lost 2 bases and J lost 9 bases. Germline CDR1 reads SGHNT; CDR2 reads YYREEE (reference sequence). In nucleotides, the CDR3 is TGTGCCAGCAGCTTACCGGGACAGGCAAACCCGCAGGGGAGCTACACCTTC. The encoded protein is CASSLPGQANPQGSYTF.

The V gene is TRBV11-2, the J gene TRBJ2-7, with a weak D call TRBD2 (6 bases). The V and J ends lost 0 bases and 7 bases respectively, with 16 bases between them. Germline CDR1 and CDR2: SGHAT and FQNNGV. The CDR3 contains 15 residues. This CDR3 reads CASSLDGTRWAEQYF. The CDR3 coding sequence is TGTGCCAGCAGCTTAGATGGGACTCGGTGGGCTGAGCAGTACTTC.

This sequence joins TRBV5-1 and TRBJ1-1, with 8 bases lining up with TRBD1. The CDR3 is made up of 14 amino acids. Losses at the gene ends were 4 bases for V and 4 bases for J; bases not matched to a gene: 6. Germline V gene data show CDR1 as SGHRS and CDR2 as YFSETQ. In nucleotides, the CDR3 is TGCGCCAGCAGCCCAGGGGGCGTAGGCACTGAAGCTTTCTTT. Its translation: CASSPGGVGTEAFF.

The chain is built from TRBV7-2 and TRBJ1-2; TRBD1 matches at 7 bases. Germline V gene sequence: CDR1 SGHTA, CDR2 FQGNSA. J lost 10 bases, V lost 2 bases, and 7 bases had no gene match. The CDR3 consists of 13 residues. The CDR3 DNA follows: TGTGCCAGCAGCTTAAGGGGACAGACTTACTACACCTTC. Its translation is CASSLRGQTYYTF.

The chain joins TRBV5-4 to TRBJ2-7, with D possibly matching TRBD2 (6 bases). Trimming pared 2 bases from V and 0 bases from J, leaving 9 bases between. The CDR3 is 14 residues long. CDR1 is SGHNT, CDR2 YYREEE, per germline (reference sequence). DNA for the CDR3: TGTGCCAGCAGCTTTGCCGGGAGCTCCTACGAGCAGTACTTC. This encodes CASSFAGSSYEQYF.

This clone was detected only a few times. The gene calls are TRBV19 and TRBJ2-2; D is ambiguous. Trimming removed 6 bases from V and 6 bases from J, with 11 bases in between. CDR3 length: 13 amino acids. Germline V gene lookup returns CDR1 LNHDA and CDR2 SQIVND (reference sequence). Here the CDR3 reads CASSFQPPGELFF. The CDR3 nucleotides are TGTGCCAGTAGCTTTCAACCCCCCGGGGAGCTGTTTTTT.

The CDR3 nucleotides are TGTGCCACCAGCTCCGGATCAGCAGGAGGCGGGGAGCTGTTTTTT. Encoded protein: CATSSGSAGGGELFF. The chain recombines TRBV15 with TRBJ2-2, with D tentatively TRBD2 (5 bases). CDR3 size: 15 residues. Germline values: CDR1 LNHNV, CDR2 YYDKDF (reference sequence). Trimming took 5 bases from V and 7 from J, leaving 17 bases between them.

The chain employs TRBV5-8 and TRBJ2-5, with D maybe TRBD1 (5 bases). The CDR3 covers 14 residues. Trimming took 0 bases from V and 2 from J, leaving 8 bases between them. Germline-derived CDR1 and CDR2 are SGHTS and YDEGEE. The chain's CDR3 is CASSLGQRQETQYF. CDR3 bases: TGTGCCAGCAGCTTGGGACAGCGACAAGAGACCCAGTACTTC.

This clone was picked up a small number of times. The CDR3 reads CASSIRDRDGYTF. In DNA form, the CDR3 reads TGTGCCAGCAGTATTCGTGACAGGGATGGCTACACCTTC. This rearrangement joins TRBV28 to TRBJ1-2, with 7 positions matching TRBD1. Germline V lookup: CDR1 MDHEN, CDR2 SYDVKM. The CDR3 loop spans 13 amino acids. V shed 5 bases and J 6 bases; nucleotides not matched to a gene: 6.

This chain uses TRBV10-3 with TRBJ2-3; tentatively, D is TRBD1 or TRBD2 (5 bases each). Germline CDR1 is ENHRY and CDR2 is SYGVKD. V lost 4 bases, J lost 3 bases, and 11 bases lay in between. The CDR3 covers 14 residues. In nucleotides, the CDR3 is TGTGCCATCAGTGGGGACCAAAAAACAGATACGCAGTATTTT. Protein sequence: CAISGDQKTDTQYF.

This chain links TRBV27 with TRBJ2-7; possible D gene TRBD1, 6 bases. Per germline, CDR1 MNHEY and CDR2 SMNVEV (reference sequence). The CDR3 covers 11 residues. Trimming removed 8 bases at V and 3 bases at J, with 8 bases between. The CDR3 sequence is CASRDNYEQYF. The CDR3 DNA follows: TGTGCCAGCCGGGACAACTACGAGCAGTACTTC.

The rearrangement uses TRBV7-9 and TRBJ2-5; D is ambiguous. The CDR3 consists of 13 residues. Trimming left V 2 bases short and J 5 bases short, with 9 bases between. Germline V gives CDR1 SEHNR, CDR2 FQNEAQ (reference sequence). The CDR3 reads CASSLSTGETQYF. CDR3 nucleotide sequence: TGTGCCAGCAGCTTATCAACCGGGGAGACCCAGTACTTC.

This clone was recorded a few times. CDR3 region: CASSITPGRMSHAPQHF. The CDR3 DNA sequence: TGCGCCAGCAGCATAACCCCGGGACGGATGTCTCATGCGCCCCAGCATTTT. This chain uses TRBV5-1 with TRBJ1-5, with D possibly being TRBD1 (5 bases). Trimming took off 4 bases at V and 9 bases at J, with 26 bases between the two ends. The CDR3 runs 17 residues. Germline values: CDR1 SGHRS, CDR2 YFSETQ.

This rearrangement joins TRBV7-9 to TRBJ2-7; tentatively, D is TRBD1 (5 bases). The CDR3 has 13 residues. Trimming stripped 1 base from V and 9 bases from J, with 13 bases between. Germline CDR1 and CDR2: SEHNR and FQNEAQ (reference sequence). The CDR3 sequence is CASSLEQGWTQYF. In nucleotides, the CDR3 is TGTGCCAGCAGCTTAGAGCAGGGTTGGACGCAGTACTTC.

CDR3 amino acids: CASSPILAERLTDTQYF. In DNA, the CDR3 is TGTGCCAGCAGCCCTATACTAGCGGAACGTCTCACAGATACGCAGTATTTT. This sequence joins TRBV5-6 and TRBJ2-3, with TRBD2 identical over 8 bases. CDR3 length: 17 residues. V shed 4 bases, J shed 2 bases, and the junction held 12 bases outside the gene matches. Germline assignment: CDR1 SGHDT and CDR2 YYEEEE.

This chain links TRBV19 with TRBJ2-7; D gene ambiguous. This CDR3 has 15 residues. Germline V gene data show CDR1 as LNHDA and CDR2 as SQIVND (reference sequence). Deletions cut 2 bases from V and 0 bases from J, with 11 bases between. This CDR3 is CASSISGRPSYEQYF. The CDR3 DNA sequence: TGTGCCAGTAGTATATCAGGCCGACCCTCCTACGAGCAGTACTTC.

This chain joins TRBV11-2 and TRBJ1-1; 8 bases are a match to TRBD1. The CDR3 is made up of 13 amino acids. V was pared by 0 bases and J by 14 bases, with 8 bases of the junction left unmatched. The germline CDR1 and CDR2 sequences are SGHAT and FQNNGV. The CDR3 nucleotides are TGTGCCAGCAGCTTAGATTTACAGGGGGTGGAATTCTTT. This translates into CASSLDLQGVEFF.

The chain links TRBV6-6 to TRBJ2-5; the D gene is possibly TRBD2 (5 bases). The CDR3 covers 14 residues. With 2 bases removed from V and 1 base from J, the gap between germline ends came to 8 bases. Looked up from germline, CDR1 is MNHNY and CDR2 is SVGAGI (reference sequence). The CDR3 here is CASSYGAVQETQYF. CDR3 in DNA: TGTGCCAGCAGTTACGGAGCGGTCCAAGAGACCCAGTACTTC.

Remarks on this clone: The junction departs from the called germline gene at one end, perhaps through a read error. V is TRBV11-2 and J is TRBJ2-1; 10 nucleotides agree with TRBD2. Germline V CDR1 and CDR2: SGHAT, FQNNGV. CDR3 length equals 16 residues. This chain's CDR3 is CASRLAGGRGRNEQFF. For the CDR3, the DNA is TGTGCCAGCAGATTAGCGGGAGGAAGAGGTCGTAATGAGCAGTTCTTC. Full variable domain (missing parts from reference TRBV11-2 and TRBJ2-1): EAGVAQSPRYKIIEKRQSVAFWCNPISGHATLYWYQQILGQGPKLLIQFQNNGVVDDSQLPKDRFSAERLKGVDSTLKIQPAKLEDSAVYLCASRLAGGRGRNEQFFGPGTRLTVL.

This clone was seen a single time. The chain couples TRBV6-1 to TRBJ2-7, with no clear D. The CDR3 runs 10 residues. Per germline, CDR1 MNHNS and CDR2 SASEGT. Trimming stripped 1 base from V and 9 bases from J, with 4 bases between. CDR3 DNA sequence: TGTGCCAGCAGTGAAGAGGGGCAGTACTTC. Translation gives CASSEEGQYF.

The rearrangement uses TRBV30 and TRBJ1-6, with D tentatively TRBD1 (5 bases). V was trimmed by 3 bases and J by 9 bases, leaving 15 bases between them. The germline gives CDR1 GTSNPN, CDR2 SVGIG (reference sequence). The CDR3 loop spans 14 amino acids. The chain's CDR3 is CAWRQEVLSSPLHF. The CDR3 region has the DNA TGTGCCTGGAGACAGGAGGTTCTATCTTCACCCCTCCACTTT.

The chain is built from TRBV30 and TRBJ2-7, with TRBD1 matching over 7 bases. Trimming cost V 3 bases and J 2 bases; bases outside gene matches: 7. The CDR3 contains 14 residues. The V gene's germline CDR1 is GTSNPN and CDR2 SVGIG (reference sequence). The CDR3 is CAWRDRDRTYEQYF. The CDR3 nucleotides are TGTGCCTGGAGGGACCGGGACAGAACCTACGAGCAGTACTTC. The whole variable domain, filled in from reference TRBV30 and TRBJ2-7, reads SQTIHQWPATLVQPVGSPLSLECTVEGTSNPNLYWYRQAAGRGLQLLFYSVGIGQISSEVPQNLSASRPQDRQFILSSKKLLLSDSGFYLCAWRDRDRTYEQYFGPGTRLTVT.

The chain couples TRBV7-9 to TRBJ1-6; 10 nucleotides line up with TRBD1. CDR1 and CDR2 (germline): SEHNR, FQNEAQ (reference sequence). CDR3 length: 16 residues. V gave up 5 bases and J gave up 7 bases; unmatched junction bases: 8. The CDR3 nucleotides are TGTGCCAGCAGCCTAATAGGGACAGGGGTAAATTCACCCCTCCACTTT. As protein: CASSLIGTGVNSPLHF. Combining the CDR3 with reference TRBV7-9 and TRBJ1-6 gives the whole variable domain DTGVSQNPRHKITKRGQNVTFRCDPISEHNRLYWYRQTLGQGPEFLTYFQNEAQLEKSRLLSDRFSAERPKGSFSTLEIQRTEQGDSAMYLCASSLIGTGVNSPLHFGNGTRLTVT.

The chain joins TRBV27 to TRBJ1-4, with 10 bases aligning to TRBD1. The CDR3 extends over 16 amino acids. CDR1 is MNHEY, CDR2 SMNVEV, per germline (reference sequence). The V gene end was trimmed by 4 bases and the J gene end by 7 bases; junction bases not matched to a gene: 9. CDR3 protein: CASSSPPGQGTEKLFF. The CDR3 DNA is TGTGCCAGCAGTTCCCCCCCGGGACAGGGGACTGAAAAACTGTTTTTT.

The CDR3 sequence: CAWSPGRKEAFF. The CDR3 coding sequence is TGTGCCTGGAGTCCGGGACGTAAAGAAGCTTTCTTT. This chain connects TRBV30 to TRBJ1-1; D possibly corresponds to TRBD1 (5 bases). The germline CDR1 and CDR2 sequences are GTSNPN and SVGIG (reference sequence). Between the trimmed V and J ends, which lost 2 bases and 8 bases, there was a span of 12 bases. This CDR3 has 12 residues. The full variable domain, in which reference TRBV30 and TRBJ1-1 provide the parts outside the CDR3, is SQTIHQWPATLVQPVGSPLSLECTVEGTSNPNLYWYRQAAGRGLQLLFYSVGIGQISSEVPQNLSASRPQDRQFILSSKKLLLSDSGFYLCAWSPGRKEAFFGQGTRLTVV.

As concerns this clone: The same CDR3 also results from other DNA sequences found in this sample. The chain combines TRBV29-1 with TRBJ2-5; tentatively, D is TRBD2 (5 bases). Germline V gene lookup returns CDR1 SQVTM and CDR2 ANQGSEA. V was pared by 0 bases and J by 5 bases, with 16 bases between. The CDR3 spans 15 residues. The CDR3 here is CSVEDLDRGRETQYF. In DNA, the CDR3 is TGCAGCGTTGAAGATTTGGACCGGGGTCGGGAGACCCAGTACTTC.

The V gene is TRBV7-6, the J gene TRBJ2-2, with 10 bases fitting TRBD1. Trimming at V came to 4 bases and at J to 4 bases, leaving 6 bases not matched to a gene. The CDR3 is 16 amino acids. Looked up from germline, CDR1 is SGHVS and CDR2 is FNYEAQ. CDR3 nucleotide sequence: TGTGCCAGCAGCTCTGACAGGGGGCAGGTCACCGGGGAGCTGTTTTTT. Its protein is CASSSDRGQVTGELFF.